The 18 T cell receptor beta chains below were found in one sample sequenced in a study of cytomegalovirus exposure and HLA in healthy donors. PCR primers comprised 60 Vbeta and 13 Jbeta primers. Some clones are missing from TCRdb's copy, which holds only in-frame ones; the method was immunoSEQ multiplex PCR. The table lists more than 140,000 clones, more than 60% of them singletons. Sequencing was done on a sample of PBMCs. The receptor set was obtained from a man aged 35 to 55 in good health and CMV-seronegative.

This clone was seen more than once but under ten times. This chain uses TRBV6-1 with TRBJ1-1, with TRBD1 identical over 8 bases. Germline lookup yields CDR1 MNHNS and CDR2 SASEGT. The CDR3 runs to 18 residues. V dropped 1 base and J dropped 3; count of bases not matched to a gene: 13. The CDR3 reads CASSEEGRGLLGDTEAFF. The CDR3 DNA follows: TGTGCCAGCAGTGAAGAGGGCAGGGGGCTCTTAGGAGACACTGAAGCTTTCTTT.

The chain employs TRBV10-3 and TRBJ2-5; a weak D match, TRBD1 (6 bases). The germline V gene encodes CDR1 ENHRY and CDR2 SYGVKD. The CDR3 is 18 amino acids. Trimming took 0 bases from V and 1 from J, leaving 18 bases between them. The CDR3: CAISESNVYRAFQETQYF. CDR3 coding DNA: TGTGCCATCAGTGAGTCGAATGTTTACAGGGCCTTCCAAGAGACCCAGTACTTC.

The rearrangement links TRBV7-2 to TRBJ2-7; TRBD2 agrees at 11 bases. The CDR3 loop spans 14 amino acids. CDR1 SGHTA and CDR2 FQGNSA come from the germline V gene. V lost 5 bases, J lost 2 bases, and 2 bases stayed unmatched. This CDR3 reads CASSRSGGAYEQYF. The DNA of the CDR3 is TGTGCCAGCAGCCGTAGCGGGGGGGCCTACGAGCAGTACTTC.

The V gene is TRBV6-4, the J gene TRBJ2-6; 7 bases fit TRBD1. This CDR3 comprises 17 residues. Germline assignment: CDR1 MRHNA and CDR2 SNTAGT. V dropped 6 bases and J dropped 4; count of bases not matched to a gene: 12. This CDR3 is CASSPGQSPLGANVLTF. Written as DNA, the CDR3 is TGTGCCAGCAGCCCGGGACAGTCCCCTTTGGGGGCCAACGTCCTGACTTTC.

The V gene is TRBV5-1, the J gene TRBJ2-2; 13 bases map to TRBD2. V trimming: 4 bases; J trimming: 4 bases; junction bases outside the gene matches: 4. The length of the CDR3 is 16 residues. Germline assignment: CDR1 SGHRS and CDR2 YFSETQ. CDR3 nucleotide sequence: TGCGCCAGCAGCCAAAGGACTAGCGGGGGCACCGGGGAGCTGTTTTTT. This sequence encodes CASSQRTSGGTGELFF.

V gene TRBV19 combines with J gene TRBJ2-5; tentative D call: TRBD1 (5 bases). Trimming took off 2 bases at V and 4 bases at J, with 14 bases between the two ends. The CDR3 consists of 15 residues. Germline V gives CDR1 LNHDA, CDR2 SQIVND (reference sequence). CDR3 residues: CASSIRYWQGETQYF. The DNA of the CDR3 is TGTGCCAGTAGTATAAGGTACTGGCAGGGAGAGACCCAGTACTTC.

This sequence joins TRBV7-6 and TRBJ2-1; 9 bases are a match to TRBD2. With V trimmed by 4 bases and J by 8 bases, 12 bases remained unmatched. This CDR3 contains 16 residues. Germline CDR1 and CDR2: SGHVS and FNYEAQ. CDR3 sequence reads: CASSSGAGGGGDEQFF. CDR3 DNA: TGTGCCAGCAGCTCGGGAGCGGGAGGAGGGGGCGATGAGCAGTTCTTC.

This chain connects TRBV25-1 to TRBJ2-7; maybe TRBD2 (6 bases). CDR1 MGHDK and CDR2 SYGVNS come from the germline V gene. V shed 3 bases and J shed 5 bases, with 11 bases lying between them. The CDR3 is 13 residues long. CDR3 loop: CASSEGWGDEQYF. The CDR3 DNA sequence: TGTGCCAGCAGTGAGGGGTGGGGGGACGAGCAGTACTTC.

This chain connects TRBV9 to TRBJ2-3, with TRBD2 identical over 15 bases. The germline gives CDR1 SGDLS, CDR2 YYNGEE. The CDR3 is 17 residues long. V trimming: 5 bases; J trimming: 3 bases; junction bases outside the gene matches: 7. The CDR3 DNA follows: TGTGCCAGCAGGGCGGGACTAGCGGGGGGTGAAACAGATACGCAGTATTTT. Its translation is CASRAGLAGGETDTQYF.

The chain recombines TRBV15 with TRBJ2-7; possible D gene TRBD2, 5 bases. CDR1 is LNHNV, CDR2 YYDKDF, per germline (reference sequence). The CDR3 is made up of 15 amino acids. V lost 1 base to trimming and J lost 6 bases, with 16 bases between them. The CDR3 here is CATSRGGSGRVEQYF. The DNA for the CDR3 is TGTGCCACCAGCAGAGGAGGGAGTGGAAGGGTCGAGCAGTACTTC.

The sample holds a few counts of this clone. The V gene is TRBV4-3, the J gene TRBJ2-7; no firm D call. In germline, CDR1 is LGHNA, CDR2 YSLEER. There are 13 residues in the CDR3. Trimming removed 0 bases at V and 2 bases at J, with 5 bases between. CDR3: CASSQDIPYEQYF. The CDR3 DNA reads TGCGCCAGCAGCCAAGATATCCCCTACGAGCAGTACTTC.

The chain links TRBV7-6 to TRBJ2-7, with D uncertain. Trimming left V 5 bases short and J 2 bases short, with 16 bases between. Germline V gene sequence: CDR1 SGHVS, CDR2 FNYEAQ. This CDR3 has 15 residues. Here the CDR3 DNA reads TGTGCCAGCAGCGGCTGGGCAGATACAACCTACGAGCAGTACTTC. Translating it yields CASSGWADTTYEQYF.

The chain couples TRBV5-4 to TRBJ2-7, with D perhaps TRBD1 (6 bases). The CDR3 runs 14 residues. Germline V lookup: CDR1 SGHNT, CDR2 YYREEE (reference sequence). The ends were cut back, 4 bases at V and 1 base at J, with 12 bases in the middle. The CDR3 spells CASSLGTLSYEQYF. The CDR3 DNA reads TGTGCCAGCAGCCTCGGGACACTGTCCTACGAGCAGTACTTC.

The V gene is TRBV28, the J gene TRBJ1-4; 9 bases agree with TRBD1. The CDR3 consists of 16 residues. The V gene's germline CDR1 is MDHEN and CDR2 SYDVKM. Trimming at V came to 2 bases and at J to 8 bases, leaving 9 bases not matched to a gene. CDR3 in amino acids: CASSLEGQGVREKLFF. The CDR3 bases are TGTGCCAGCAGTTTAGAGGGACAGGGAGTTCGCGAAAAACTGTTTTTT.

J is TRBJ1-2 and V is TRBV5-6, with D maybe TRBD1 (6 bases). Germline V CDR1 and CDR2: SGHDT, YYEEEE. V was shortened by 7 bases and J by 4 bases, with 17 bases between the two germline ends. The CDR3 totals 14 residues. This CDR3 reads CASGLYRDGYGYTF. DNA of the CDR3: TGTGCCAGCGGCCTATACAGGGACGGCTATGGCTACACCTTC.

This clone was observed a few times. The genes are TRBV6-5 and TRBJ1-1, with 8 positions matching TRBD1. V lost 5 bases, J lost 7 bases, and 9 bases stayed unmatched. CDR1 and CDR2 (germline): MNHEY, SVGAGI. The CDR3 consists of 14 residues. DNA for the CDR3: TGTGCCAGCAGTCTGGACAGGGCCCACGATGAAGCTTTCTTT. Its protein product is CASSLDRAHDEAFF.

This clone was seen a few times. The rearrangement links TRBV7-2 to TRBJ2-7; D unclear. Trimming cost V 1 base and J 3 bases, with 7 bases left between them. Germline loops: CDR1 SGHTA, CDR2 FQGNSA. The CDR3 has 13 residues. The CDR3 sequence: CASSLVRNYEQYF. Here the CDR3 DNA reads TGTGCCAGCAGCTTAGTCAGGAACTACGAGCAGTACTTC.

J is TRBJ2-5 and V is TRBV11-2; the match to TRBD2 covers 10 bases. CDR3 length equals 17 residues. V shed 1 base and J 6 bases; nucleotides not matched to a gene: 11. Germline CDR1 SGHAT, CDR2 FQNNGV. The CDR3 spells CASSLAIGSGGRKTQYF. Written as DNA, the CDR3 is TGTGCCAGCAGCTTAGCGATTGGTAGCGGGGGGCGCAAGACCCAGTACTTC.